This T cell receptor (beta chain) was profiled in a study of somatic mutations in cytotoxic T cells in rheumatoid arthritis. The assay was immunoSEQ multiplex PCR, and TCRdb's table has in-frame clones only and misses some. The sample shows approximately 2,800 clones, 65% to 80% of them seen only once. The CDR3 loop spans 17 amino acids. With V trimmed by 3 bases and J by 6 bases, 10 bases remained unmatched. The germline V gene encodes CDR1 SGHTA and CDR2 FQGNSA. This TCR was sampled from a woman between 18 and 29 years old with rheumatoid arthritis. The chain employs TRBV7-2 and TRBJ2-2; TRBD1 matches 10 bases. Sequenced: CD8+ T cells sorted from synovial fluid. CDR3 nucleotide sequence: TGTGCCAGCAGCTTTCGGGCCGGGACAGGGGTATCCGGGGAGCTGTTTTTT. Protein product: CASSFRAGTGVSGELFF.